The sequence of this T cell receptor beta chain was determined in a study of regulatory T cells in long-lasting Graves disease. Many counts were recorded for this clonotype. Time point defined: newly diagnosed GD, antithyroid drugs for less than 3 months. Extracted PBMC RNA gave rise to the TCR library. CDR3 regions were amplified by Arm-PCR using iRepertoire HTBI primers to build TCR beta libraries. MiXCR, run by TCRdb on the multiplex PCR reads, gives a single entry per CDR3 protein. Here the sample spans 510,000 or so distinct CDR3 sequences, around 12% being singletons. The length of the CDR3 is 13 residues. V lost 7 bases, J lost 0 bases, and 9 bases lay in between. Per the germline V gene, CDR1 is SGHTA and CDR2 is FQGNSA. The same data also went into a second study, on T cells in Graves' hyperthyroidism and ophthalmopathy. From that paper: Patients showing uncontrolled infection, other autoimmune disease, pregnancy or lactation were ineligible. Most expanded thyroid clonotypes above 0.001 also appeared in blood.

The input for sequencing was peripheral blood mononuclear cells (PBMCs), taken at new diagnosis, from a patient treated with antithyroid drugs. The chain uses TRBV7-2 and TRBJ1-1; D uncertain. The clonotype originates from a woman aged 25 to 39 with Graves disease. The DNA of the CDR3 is TGTGCCAGCACGACCTATTTGAACACTGAAGCTTTCTTT. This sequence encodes CASTTYLNTEAFF.